One and the same sample provided the 29 T cell receptor beta chains below, sequenced in a study of technical replicates of blood from a few donors. The data were produced by immunoSEQ multiplex PCR, yet TCRdb's version contains in-frame clones alone and is incomplete. Among tens of thousands of clones listed, around 97% were seen once. Sequenced: T cells isolated from PBMCs. The receptor set was obtained from a human donor in good health.

This sequence joins TRBV4-1 and TRBJ2-3, with TRBD2 identical over 7 bases. This CDR3 spans 17 amino acids. Trimming at V came to 4 bases and at J to 3 bases, leaving 13 bases not matched to a gene. Germline V gene data show CDR1 as MGHRA and CDR2 as YSYEKL. CDR3 residues: CASSRVSGAAGTDTQYF. In DNA form, the CDR3 reads TGCGCCAGCAGCCGAGTCAGCGGGGCCGCCGGGACAGATACGCAGTATTTT.

The CDR3 coding sequence is TGCGCCAGCAGCCCGGAGTTGTGGAACTATGGCTACACCTTC. Protein product: CASSPELWNYGYTF. The chain is built from TRBV4-1 and TRBJ1-2; D uncertain. V lost 4 bases to trimming and J lost 2 bases, with 11 bases between them. There are 14 residues in the CDR3. Germline V gene sequence: CDR1 MGHRA, CDR2 YSYEKL.

Here the CDR3 DNA reads TGTGCCTGGGAAGGGGGCACGGGCTCCTATAATTCACCCCTCCACTTT. It codes for CAWEGGTGSYNSPLHF. The V call is TRBV30, the J call TRBJ1-6; 7 positions agree with TRBD1. The V segment lost 5 bases and the J segment 0 bases; nucleotides outside the gene matches: 7. The CDR3 consists of 16 residues. Germline CDR1 GTSNPN, CDR2 SVGIG (reference sequence).

V is TRBV29-1 and J is TRBJ1-1; D is uncertain. Germline lookup yields CDR1 SQVTM and CDR2 ANQGSEA. V shed 1 base and J shed 7 bases, with 4 bases lying between them. The CDR3 length is 10 residues. The CDR3 sequence is CSVEAIEAFF. The CDR3 nucleotides are TGCAGCGTTGAAGCTATTGAAGCTTTCTTT.

The V and J genes are TRBV19 and TRBJ1-3; TRBD1 matches at 8 bases. Germline CDR1 is LNHDA and CDR2 is SQIVND (reference sequence). There are 16 residues in the CDR3. The V and J ends lost 6 bases and 4 bases, in that order; junction bases with no gene match: 11. The CDR3 sequence: CASSASGQGRGNTIYF. CDR3 nucleotide sequence: TGTGCCAGTAGCGCGAGTGGACAGGGAAGAGGAAACACCATATATTTT. The full variable domain, with the rest looked up from reference TRBV19 and TRBJ1-3, is DGGITQSPKYLFRKEGQNVTLSCEQNLNHDAMYWYRQDPGQGLRLIYYSQIVNDFQKGDIAEGYSVSREKKESFPLTVTSAQKNPTAFYLCASSASGQGRGNTIYFGEGSWLTVV.

V usage is TRBV7-6 and J usage is TRBJ2-7, with D tentatively TRBD2 (6 bases). The length of the CDR3 is 15 residues. V gave up 5 bases and J gave up 2 bases, with 16 bases separating them. CDR1 SGHVS and CDR2 FNYEAQ come from the germline V gene. The CDR3 DNA reads TGTGCCAGCAGCCCAGGACTATTCGACACCTACGAGCAGTACTTC. Its protein is CASSPGLFDTYEQYF. Full variable domain (remainder filled in from reference TRBV7-6 and TRBJ2-7): GAGVSQSPRYKVTKRGQDVALRCDPISGHVSLYWYRQALGQGPEFLTYFNYEAQQDKSGLPNDRFSAERPEGSISTLTIQRTEQRDSAMYRCASSPGLFDTYEQYFGPGTRLTVT.

In its sample, this clone was seen a few times. This chain uses TRBV28 with TRBJ1-1; weak D call: TRBD1 (6 bases). Germline V CDR1 and CDR2: MDHEN, SYDVKM. The V end was cut by 8 bases, the J end by 1 base, with 11 bases between. There are 13 residues in the CDR3. The CDR3 DNA sequence: TGTGCCAGCCGAAAGACAGGGAACACTGAAGCTTTCTTT. This sequence encodes CASRKTGNTEAFF.

This clone was recorded only once. The J gene is TRBJ1-6, the V gene TRBV30; D is ambiguous. Germline V gene lookup returns CDR1 GTSNPN and CDR2 SVGIG (reference sequence). The CDR3 covers 11 residues. Trimming took 1 base from V and 11 from J, leaving 6 bases between them. The CDR3 DNA reads as TGTGCCTGGAGTGAGCCGACACCCCTCCACTTT. Protein sequence: CAWSEPTPLHF. Based on the CDR3 plus reference TRBV30 and TRBJ1-6, the full variable domain is SQTIHQWPATLVQPVGSPLSLECTVEGTSNPNLYWYRQAAGRGLQLLFYSVGIGQISSEVPQNLSASRPQDRQFILSSKKLLLSDSGFYLCAWSEPTPLHFGNGTRLTVT.

The chain has TRBV19 and TRBJ2-7, with TRBD1 identical over 9 bases. This CDR3 has 16 amino acids. Trimming removed 3 bases from V and 4 bases from J; junction bases left unmatched: 10. Germline V gene lookup returns CDR1 LNHDA and CDR2 SQIVND (reference sequence). In DNA form, the CDR3 reads TGTGCCAGTAGTATGCAAGGGACAGGGTTATTATACGAGCAGTACTTC. Translated, it gives CASSMQGTGLLYEQYF. Combining the CDR3 with reference TRBV19 and TRBJ2-7 gives the whole variable domain DGGITQSPKYLFRKEGQNVTLSCEQNLNHDAMYWYRQDPGQGLRLIYYSQIVNDFQKGDIAEGYSVSREKKESFPLTVTSAQKNPTAFYLCASSMQGTGLLYEQYFGPGTRLTVT.

CDR3 sequence reads: CASSDTGFNSPLHF. Here the CDR3 DNA reads TGTGCCAGCAGCGATACAGGCTTCAATTCACCCCTCCACTTT. The chain couples TRBV2 to TRBJ1-6; perhaps TRBD1 as D (5 bases). The CDR3 has 14 residues. Germline CDR1 is SNHLY and CDR2 is FYNNEI. The germline V and J ends were trimmed by 6 bases and 7 bases, with 13 bases remaining between them.

The chain carries TRBV2 and TRBJ2-4; the match to TRBD2 covers 8 bases. CDR1 is SNHLY, CDR2 FYNNEI, per germline. J gave up 0 bases and V 2 bases, and 6 bases lay outside the gene matches. This CDR3 is built from 17 residues. CDR3 amino acids: CASSERASGLAKNIQYF. The CDR3 DNA follows: TGTGCCAGCAGTGAAAGGGCTAGCGGGCTAGCCAAAAACATTCAGTACTTC.

The chain carries TRBV5-4 and TRBJ1-1; 8 bases are a match to TRBD1. The CDR3 runs to 14 residues. Looked up from germline, CDR1 is SGHNT and CDR2 is YYREEE (reference sequence). V dropped 5 bases and J dropped 1; count of bases not matched to a gene: 4. CDR3: CASRVGQENTEAFF. DNA for the CDR3: TGTGCCAGCAGGGTGGGACAGGAGAACACTGAAGCTTTCTTT.

This chain uses TRBV30 with TRBJ1-2; D call uncertain. The CDR3 length is 10 residues. Germline lookup yields CDR1 GTSNPN and CDR2 SVGIG (reference sequence). The V end was cut by 6 bases, the J end by 10 bases, with 12 bases between. Written as DNA, the CDR3 is TGTGCCTGCACGGCGGGATTCTACACCTTC. This encodes CACTAGFYTF.

In DNA, the CDR3 is TGTGCCTGGAGAGCCGGGACTATGGTATCCGGGGAGCTGTTTTTT. Translating gives CAWRAGTMVSGELFF. The J gene is TRBJ2-2, the V gene TRBV30; 7 bases map to TRBD2. This CDR3 is 15 amino acids long. The germline gives CDR1 GTSNPN, CDR2 SVGIG (reference sequence). Germline trimming cut 3 bases from V and 6 bases from J; bases unmatched to any gene: 10.

The chain recombines TRBV4-2 with TRBJ2-7; 12 bases map to TRBD2. CDR1 and CDR2 (germline): LGHNA, YNFKEQ. The V segment lost 0 bases and the J segment 7 bases; nucleotides outside the gene matches: 7. The CDR3 sequence is 16 residues long. CDR3: CASSQDSSGRAWEQYF. CDR3 nucleotides: TGTGCCAGCAGCCAAGATTCTAGCGGGAGGGCCTGGGAGCAGTACTTC.

V gene TRBV5-1 combines with J gene TRBJ1-5; 7 bases line up with TRBD1. This CDR3 spans 13 amino acids. V lost 7 bases and J lost 4; bases outside the gene matches: 5. Germline assignment: CDR1 SGHRS and CDR2 YFSETQ. The CDR3 DNA reads as TGCGCCAGCCGACAGGGCGAGAATCAGCCCCAGCATTTT. Translation: CASRQGENQPQHF.

The rearrangement uses TRBV5-1 and TRBJ2-7, with TRBD1 matching over 11 bases. The germline CDR1 and CDR2 sequences are SGHRS and YFSETQ. V dropped 4 bases and J dropped 3; count of bases not matched to a gene: 9. CDR3 size: 16 residues. CDR3 loop: CASSPNTGTGGYEQYF. The CDR3, as DNA: TGCGCCAGCAGCCCAAACACGGGGACAGGGGGCTACGAGCAGTACTTC.

The chain recombines TRBV5-1 with TRBJ2-7; weak D call: TRBD1 (5 bases). The ends were cut back, 1 base at V and 2 bases at J, with 13 bases in the middle. This CDR3 spans 15 amino acids. Germline CDR1 and CDR2: SGHRS and YFSETQ. The CDR3, as DNA: TGCGCCAGCAGCTTGCTGCAGGGTGGGGCCTACGAGCAGTACTTC. Translated, it gives CASSLLQGGAYEQYF. The variable domain in full, completed from reference TRBV5-1 and TRBJ2-7, reads KAGVTQTPRYLIKTRGQQVTLSCSPISGHRSVSWYQQTPGQGLQFLFEYFSETQRNKGNFPGRFSGRQFSNSRSEMNVSTLELGDSALYLCASSLLQGGAYEQYFGPGTRLTVT.

CDR3 DNA: TGCGCCAGCACCGGGCTTAGGACAGTCGATGGCTACACCTTC. Protein sequence: CASTGLRTVDGYTF. J is TRBJ1-2 and V is TRBV10-2; D is perhaps TRBD1 (6 bases). CDR1 is WSHSY, CDR2 SAAADI, per germline. Deletions cut 7 bases from V and 6 bases from J, with 18 bases between. This CDR3 is 14 amino acids long.

CDR3 sequence: CASSFGLMNTEAFF. CDR3 coding DNA: TGTGCCAGCAGCTTCGGACTCATGAACACTGAAGCTTTCTTT. V is TRBV9 and J is TRBJ1-1; D gene uncertain. V lost 4 bases and J lost 0, with 10 bases in between. CDR1 SGDLS and CDR2 YYNGEE come from the germline V gene. The CDR3 covers 14 residues.

In its sample, this clone was seen a few times. V and J are TRBV5-5 and TRBJ2-7; TRBD1 matches 8 bases. CDR1 SGHKS and CDR2 YYEKEE come from the germline V gene (reference sequence). Trimming took 4 bases from V and 6 from J; bases not matched to a gene: 12. The CDR3 totals 15 residues. CDR3 protein: CASSPTTGGIAEQYF. The CDR3 nucleotides read TGTGCCAGCAGCCCAACCACAGGGGGGATAGCCGAGCAGTACTTC.

The J gene is TRBJ2-2, the V gene TRBV2; the match to TRBD2 covers 7 bases. CDR3 length: 14 residues. V was clipped by 7 bases and J by 2 bases; unmatched bases: 4. The V gene's germline CDR1 is SNHLY and CDR2 FYNNEI. CDR3 region: CASTAGENTGELFF. Written as DNA, the CDR3 is TGTGCCAGCACCGCGGGGGAAAACACCGGGGAGCTGTTTTTT. The whole variable domain, remainder taken from reference TRBV2 and TRBJ2-2, is EPEVTQTPSHQVTQMGQEVILRCVPISNHLYFYWYRQILGQKVEFLVSFYNNEISEKSEIFDDQFSVERPDGSNFTLKIRSTKLEDSAMYFCASTAGENTGELFFGEGSRLTVL.

This clone was detected only once. This chain connects TRBV25-1 to TRBJ2-2; 8 positions agree with TRBD2. V shed 1 base, J shed 4 bases, and the junction held 8 bases outside the gene matches. Germline values: CDR1 MGHDK, CDR2 SYGVNS. The CDR3 runs 17 residues. The CDR3 loop is CASSEWAGGVSTGELFF. CDR3 DNA sequence: TGTGCCAGCAGTGAATGGGCCGGGGGGGTATCCACCGGGGAGCTGTTTTTT.

The sample holds one count of this clone. The gene calls are TRBV5-1 and TRBJ2-3; 9 bases map to TRBD2. The junction had 4 bases not matched to a gene; V was cut back by 1 base and J by 1 base. CDR1 is SGHRS, CDR2 YFSETQ, per germline. The CDR3 totals 16 residues. CDR3 nucleotide sequence: TGCGCCAGCAGCTTGTTTTCTAGCGGGGGCACAGATACGCAGTATTTT. It encodes CASSLFSSGGTDTQYF.

This clone was seen a single time. The rearrangement uses TRBV4-1 and TRBJ1-3; the D is unclear. The length of the CDR3 is 17 residues. Germline CDR1 is MGHRA and CDR2 is YSYEKL. Trimming took 4 bases from V and 0 from J, leaving 16 bases between them. CDR3 bases: TGCGCCAGCAGCCGCAGGTTAGCGGACTCCTCTGGAAACACCATATATTTT. Protein: CASSRRLADSSGNTIYF.

The chain joins TRBV7-8 to TRBJ1-1; TRBD1 matches at 7 bases. CDR3 length: 15 amino acids. CDR1 is SGHVS and CDR2 is FQNEAQ in the germline V gene. With 5 bases clipped from V and 1 base from J, the junction kept 7 bases outside the gene matches. CDR3 nucleotide sequence: TGTGCCAGCAGCGTAATGGGACAGTCGAACACTGAAGCTTTCTTT. It codes for CASSVMGQSNTEAFF.

The V call is TRBV9, the J call TRBJ2-3; possibly TRBD2 for D (6 bases). The CDR3 spans 16 residues. Germline V CDR1 and CDR2: SGDLS, YYNGEE. Deletions cut 4 bases from V and 0 bases from J, with 15 bases between. As DNA, the CDR3 is TGTGCCAGCAGCTCGCGGGGAGGCCGAAGCACAGATACGCAGTATTTT. The encoded protein is CASSSRGGRSTDTQYF. The complete variable domain, with remaining parts taken from reference TRBV9 and TRBJ2-3, reads DSGVTQTPKHLITATGQRVTLRCSPRSGDLSVYWYQQSLDQGLQFLIQYYNGEERAKGNILERFSAQQFPDLHSELNLSSLELGDSALYFCASSSRGGRSTDTQYFGPGTRLTVL.

The chain links TRBV19 to TRBJ1-5, with D perhaps matching TRBD1 (6 bases). The germline V gene has CDR1 LNHDA and CDR2 SQIVND (reference sequence). V lost 6 bases to trimming and J lost 9 bases, with 18 bases between them. The CDR3 has 14 residues. Here the CDR3 reads CASSNTGTYRPQHF. CDR3 coding DNA: TGTGCCAGTAGCAATACAGGGACGTATCGGCCCCAGCATTTT.

The gene calls are TRBV19 and TRBJ1-5, with D uncertain. Germline values: CDR1 LNHDA, CDR2 SQIVND (reference sequence). The V and J ends lost 6 bases and 6 bases respectively, with 21 bases between them. The CDR3 extends over 16 amino acids. CDR3 coding DNA: TGTGCCAGTAGGCCCGAGAGTCGGGGTTCGGGTCAGCCCCAGCATTTT. This translates into CASRPESRGSGQPQHF.